Listed below are T cell receptor beta chains from one sample, sequenced in a study of CD8+CD57+ T cells in acquired aplastic anemia. MiXCR, run by TCRdb on the reads, gives a single entry per CDR3 protein. The sample shows hundreds of thousands of distinct CDR3 sequences, roughly half of them seen only once. The specimen sequenced was sorted CD4+, CD8+, or CD8+CD57+ T cells (not recorded which) from PBMCs. These receptors all stem from a human donor with aplastic anemia. Each CDR3 is given with its conserved first and last residue. Each record gives: V gene, CDR3 length, CDR3 protein.

>TRBV7-8|17
CASPHNQGQGLTGGLFF
>TRBV12-3/TRBV12-4|12
CASSQDRVGYTF
>TRBV6-1|15
CGLNSAGAGPYEQYF
>TRBV5-6|15
CASSPKGTSKPEAFF
>TRBV7-9|15
CASSLADSHYQPQHF
>TRBV12-3/TRBV12-4|17
CASSHSQTGLGTEKLFF
>TRBV5-1|13
CASSLSSRDRLFF
>TRBV20-1|15
CSASEALVSGNTIYF
>TRBV5-1|16
CASSLSGVGTNEKLFF
>TRBV25-1|14
CASSEWEDRVGYTF
>TRBV6-1|14
CASSESDRTYEQYF
>TRBV7-9|14
CANSLASDRAGLHF
>TRBV7-8|16
CASSTSGTGIQETQYF
>TRBV2|13
CASSGSGTYEQYF
>TRBV15|15
CATSRIAGQRFEQYF
>TRBV7-9|13
CASSFPVNTEAFF
>TRBV20-1|12
CSASDREYGYTF
>TRBV15|14
CATSSGGTIAEAFF
>TRBV5-1|15
CASSLASGSNQPQHF
>TRBV20-1|16
CSARGLAGGQADTQYF
>TRBV4-1|16
CASSQIGTGINTEAFF
>TRBV19|13
CASRLTANTEAFF
>TRBV9|15
CASSIQGLARETQYF
>TRBV19|15
CASSVQQGGSYEQYF
>TRBV7-3|16
CASSDPSGGELDTQYF
>TRBV14|13
CASSQEGDGGAFF
>TRBV20-1|11
CSVLSVDGYTF
>TRBV15|17
CATSRDRDLTDQGRGYF
>TRBV24-1|13
CASGLWAGNEQFF
>TRBV10-3|15
CAIRPAGTSTDTQYF
>TRBV7-8|14
CASSLPGRGHQQYF
>TRBV19|16
CASSLKWRRASYEQYF
>TRBV7-2|12
CASSLGAAEQYF
>TRBV10-3|16
CAISEWSGGSTDTQYF
>TRBV24-1|15
CATSDNGLEGNEQFF
>TRBV4-2|18
CASSQLAGGFANTGELFF
>TRBV5-8|16
CASSFVVGRPNYGYTF
>TRBV6-5|15
CASSEDRGLNTEAFF
>TRBV9|13
CASSGGGANVLTF
>TRBV7-3|18
CASSSIKSWTQRPYEQYF
>TRBV5-1|15
CASSLTQTGGAEAFF
>TRBV10-3|17
CANSEGALAGAYNEQFF
>TRBV20-1|13
CSAKEQGASGYTF
>TRBV10-3|17
CAISEMRTVSSGNTIYF
>TRBV7-3|15
CASSPRLGIGTEAFF
>TRBV11-3|15
CASSGRDTSGNTIYF
>TRBV7-9|15
CASSWGTDMNTEAFF
>TRBV13|16
CASSRTDGGSGNTIYF
>TRBV20-1|16
CSARGTSGRWYNEQFF
>TRBV20-1|14
CSAPPAGQAYGYTF
>TRBV29-1|14
CSLSQGGLHNEQFF
>TRBV4-2|13
CASSQDAYNEQFF
>TRBV7-9|13
CASSPVGITEAFF
>TRBV12-3/TRBV12-4|14
CASSLSVSGNTIYF
>TRBV11-2|15
CASSQEGQGVQPQHF
>TRBV6-5|15
CASLLNRDLNTEAFF
>TRBV9|16
CASSPGTSGSFYEQYF
>TRBV20-1|15
CSARAEGLPYNEQFF
>TRBV5-1|14
CASSLEVYPNTIYF